This T cell receptor beta chain was found in a study of PD-L1 blockade in urothelial cancer. The CDR3 loop spans 15 amino acids. J was trimmed by 0 bases and V by 4 bases; bases with no gene match: 4. Germline loops: CDR1 LGHNA, CDR2 YNFKEQ. The time point: pretreatment peripheral blood. Using immunoSEQ multiplex PCR, the repertoire was profiled, and TCRdb retains in-frame clones only, with some absent. The sample lists 86,000 or so clones, over 75% seen once, with 13% to 15% in the top ten. This chain uses TRBV4-2 with TRBJ2-3, with TRBD1 matching over 7 bases. This specimen consisted of PBMCs, obtained around atezolizumab (anti-PD-L1) treatment. The receptor was isolated from a man in his 60s with urothelial cancer. CDR3 sequence reads: CASSPGQSSTDTQYF. CDR3 nucleotides: TGTGCCAGCAGCCCGGGACAGAGTAGCACAGATACGCAGTATTTT.